The 20 T cell receptor beta chains listed next were all sequenced from one sample in a study of breast tumors, draining lymph nodes, adjacent tissues. TCRdb ran MiXCR on the multiplex PCR reads and lists one entry per CDR3 protein. The sample contains some 140,000 distinct CDR3 sequences, approximately 20% of which appear only once. Axillary draining lymph nodes of breast cancer patients supplied the node samples. Sequenced material: axillary lymph node tissue. The receptors derive from a female donor with breast cancer. Some clones in this sample may be carry-over from other donors' samples.

In DNA, the CDR3 is TGTGCCAGCAGCTTTGGGGGGGTTGAGACCCAGTACTTC. Translating it yields CASSFGGVETQYF. V and J are TRBV5-6 and TRBJ2-5, with 7 bases matching TRBD2. CDR3 length: 13 amino acids. CDR1 and CDR2 from the germline V gene are SGHDT and YYEEEE. The V and J ends lost 2 bases and 5 bases, in that order; junction bases with no gene match: 3.

V is TRBV28 and J is TRBJ2-2; maybe TRBD1 (6 bases). The CDR3 contains 16 residues. V dropped 6 bases and J dropped 4 bases, with 18 bases sitting between them. Germline V lookup: CDR1 MDHEN, CDR2 SYDVKM. CDR3 sequence (DNA): TGTGCCAGCAGAACCCCCCGGCAGGGGCCCACCGGGGAGCTGTTTTTT. Amino acid sequence: CASRTPRQGPTGELFF. The whole variable domain, remainder taken from reference TRBV28 and TRBJ2-2, is DVKVTQSSRYLVKRTGEKVFLECVQDMDHENMFWYRQDPGLGLRLIYFSYDVKMKEKGDIPEGYSVSREKKERFSLILESASTNQTSMYLCASRTPRQGPTGELFFGEGSRLTVL.

The table lists this clonotype with many counts. CDR3 nucleotide sequence: TGCAGTGCTAGAGTCATACCACGGGGAGGGATGCTAAGGTACGAGCAGTACTTC. Protein sequence: CSARVIPRGGMLRYEQYF. The chain joins TRBV20-1 to TRBJ2-7; TRBD2 agrees at 7 bases. This CDR3 spans 18 amino acids. CDR1 and CDR2 from the germline V gene are DFQATT and SNEGSKA (reference sequence). Trimming took 1 base from V and 4 from J; bases not matched to a gene: 19.

J is TRBJ2-1 and V is TRBV11-2, with 13 nucleotides matching TRBD2. With 5 bases clipped from V and 9 bases from J, the junction kept 7 bases outside the gene matches. CDR1 and CDR2 from the germline V gene are SGHAT and FQNNGV. This CDR3 region has 15 residues. For the CDR3, the DNA is TGTGCCAGCAGCCCTGGGACTAGCGGGGAGATTGAGCAGTTCTTC. Its protein is CASSPGTSGEIEQFF.

This clonotype has only a few counts. V is TRBV19 and J is TRBJ2-2; D possibly corresponds to TRBD2 (6 bases). Trimming pared 9 bases from V and 3 bases from J, leaving 14 bases between. In germline, CDR1 is LNHDA, CDR2 SQIVND (reference sequence). The CDR3 covers 14 residues. CDR3 DNA: TGTGCCAGCAGAAGGGACTCGGACACCGGGGAGCTGTTTTTT. Translation: CASRRDSDTGELFF.

This clonotype has just a few counts. The rearrangement links TRBV3-1 to TRBJ2-1, with 9 nucleotides matching TRBD2. CDR1 and CDR2 (germline): LGHDT, YNNKEL (reference sequence). Trimming took 3 bases from V and 5 from J; bases not matched to a gene: 5. The CDR3 length is 15 residues. The CDR3 here is CASSQRGLANNEQFF. In DNA form, the CDR3 reads TGTGCCAGCAGCCAGCGGGGACTAGCCAACAATGAGCAGTTCTTC.

A word on this clonotype: A much larger clonotype is one base distant, so this may be a read error. The CDR3 does not end in the conserved phenylalanine or tryptophan, so this is likely a read error. The chain uses TRBV9 and TRBJ2-1; no clear D. This CDR3 is built from 14 residues. Germline V gives CDR1 SGDLS, CDR2 YYNGEE. V was pared by 2 bases and J by 6 bases, with 12 bases between. CDR3 sequence (DNA): TGTGCCAGCAGCGTCCAGTCATTCAGCAATGAGCAGTTCTCC. Encoded protein: CASSVQSFSNEQFS.

Details on this clonotype: This clone may be a read error of a much larger clone one base away. J is TRBJ1-2 and V is TRBV5-8; D is undetermined. This CDR3 has 14 residues. Trimming removed 1 base at V and 3 bases at J, with 10 bases between. Germline-derived CDR1 and CDR2 are SGHTS and YDEGEE. In DNA, the CDR3 is TGTGCCAGCAGCTTGATATCGGGCGACTATGGCTACACCTTC. Protein: CASSLISGDYGYTF.

This clonotype was seen more than once but under ten times. The chain uses TRBV28 and TRBJ2-5; no clear D. The CDR3 consists of 12 residues. Germline CDR1 MDHEN, CDR2 SYDVKM. V lost 5 bases, J lost 5 bases, and 9 bases lay in between. DNA for the CDR3: TGTGCCAGCAGTCCATACAAGGAGACCCAGTACTTC. Translation gives CASSPYKETQYF.

For this clonotype: It may be a read error: a sequence one base away is much more abundant. The chain has TRBV30 and TRBJ2-5, with D possibly TRBD1 on 6 matching bases. This CDR3 has 13 amino acids. CDR1 GTSNPN and CDR2 SVGIG come from the germline V gene (reference sequence). The CDR3 loop is CAWSRDRKEIQYF. In nucleotides, the CDR3 is TGTGCCTGGAGTCGTGACAGGAAAGAGATCCAGTACTTC.

With respect to this clonotype: A much larger clone differs from this one at a single base, so this may be a read error. V is TRBV5-1 and J is TRBJ2-2; possible D gene TRBD1, 6 bases. This CDR3 is 15 amino acids long. Germline CDR1 and CDR2: SGHRS and YFSETQ. The CDR3 DNA follows: TGCGCCAGCAGCTTGGACAGGGCGGACACCGGGGAGCTGTCTTTT. The encoded protein is CASSLDRADTGELSF.

In its sample, this clonotype was seen many times. The genes are TRBV19 and TRBJ1-4; D is unresolved. Trimming left V 2 bases short and J 3 bases short, with 7 bases between. This CDR3 has 14 residues. CDR1 and CDR2 from the germline V gene are LNHDA and SQIVND (reference sequence). The CDR3 DNA sequence: TGTGCCAGTAGTATACAATGGGCTAATGAAAAACTGTTTTTT. Protein: CASSIQWANEKLFF. Drawing the rest from reference TRBV19 and TRBJ1-4, the complete variable domain is DGGITQSPKYLFRKEGQNVTLSCEQNLNHDAMYWYRQDPGQGLRLIYYSQIVNDFQKGDIAEGYSVSREKKESFPLTVTSAQKNPTAFYLCASSIQWANEKLFFGSGTQLSVL.

The chain carries TRBV7-2 and TRBJ1-5; no firm D call. Trimming cost V 1 base and J 2 bases, with 6 bases left between them. This CDR3 is built from 14 residues. Per the germline V gene, CDR1 is SGHTA and CDR2 is FQGNSA. CDR3 residues: CASSLGVGNQPQHF. The CDR3, as DNA: TGTGCCAGCAGCTTAGGGGTGGGCAATCAGCCCCAGCATTTT.

The CDR3 protein is CASSPEADRNTEAFF. The CDR3 coding sequence is TGTGCCAGCAGCCCAGAAGCCGACAGGAACACTGAAGCTTTCTTT. The rearrangement links TRBV5-4 to TRBJ1-1; a possible D gene is TRBD1 (5 bases). Trimming removed 4 bases from V and 1 base from J, with 14 bases in between. There are 15 residues in the CDR3. Germline V gene sequence: CDR1 SGHNT, CDR2 YYREEE (reference sequence).

Points on this clonotype: A much more abundant neighbour one base away suggests this may be a read error. The conserved phenylalanine or tryptophan normally closing the CDR3 is absent here, so this likely arose from a read error. The rearrangement joins TRBV11-2 to TRBJ2-3; unclear D gene. Trimming cost V 3 bases and J 3 bases, with 7 bases left between them. CDR3 length: 13 residues. The germline V gene has CDR1 SGHAT and CDR2 FQNNGV. The CDR3 region is CASSFPLTDTQYL. In nucleotides, the CDR3 is TGTGCCAGCAGCTTTCCACTTACAGATACGCAGTATTTA.

Many counts were recorded for this clonotype. The chain joins TRBV6-1 to TRBJ2-1, with TRBD1 as a possible D gene (5 bases). Trimming took off 3 bases at V and 0 bases at J, with 12 bases between the two ends. There are 16 residues in the CDR3. Per the germline V gene, CDR1 is MNHNS and CDR2 is SASEGT. The CDR3 loop reads CASSELQVISYNEQFF. The CDR3 nucleotides read TGTGCCAGCAGTGAGCTACAGGTAATCTCCTACAATGAGCAGTTCTTC.

The sample holds many counts of this clonotype. The chain couples TRBV4-1 to TRBJ2-7, with D unclear. In germline, CDR1 is MGHRA, CDR2 YSYEKL. This CDR3 is built from 16 residues. Trimming removed 4 bases at V and 2 bases at J, with 18 bases between. Here the CDR3 reads CASSPSGLGQAYEQYF. Written as DNA, the CDR3 is TGCGCCAGCAGCCCGTCGGGTCTGGGCCAGGCCTACGAGCAGTACTTC.

This clonotype has a count of ten or more. The chain employs TRBV5-1 and TRBJ2-3; 12 bases align to TRBD2. The V segment lost 3 bases and the J segment 1 base; nucleotides outside the gene matches: 12. CDR3 length: 19 residues. The V gene's germline CDR1 is SGHRS and CDR2 YFSETQ. The CDR3 DNA is TGCGCCAGCAGCTCGGCCGGTGGGGGGACTAGCGGGCGCACAGATACGCAGTATTTT. Its translation is CASSSAGGGTSGRTDTQYF.

This clonotype was counted at least ten times. The rearrangement links TRBV4-1 to TRBJ2-5; weak D call: TRBD2 (6 bases). CDR1 is MGHRA, CDR2 YSYEKL, per germline. The V and J ends lost 0 bases and 4 bases respectively, with 9 bases between them. The CDR3 extends over 14 amino acids. The CDR3 loop is CASSQDGGRETQYF. CDR3 in DNA: TGCGCCAGCAGCCAAGATGGGGGGAGAGAGACCCAGTACTTC.

This clonotype was found many times. The chain has TRBV6-1 and TRBJ2-7, with TRBD2 matching 15 bases. Trimming cost V 5 bases and J 3 bases; bases outside gene matches: 8. CDR1 MNHNS and CDR2 SASEGT come from the germline V gene. This CDR3 is 17 amino acids long. The CDR3 reads CASSFGLAGGFVYEQYF. CDR3 DNA: TGTGCCAGCAGTTTCGGACTAGCGGGAGGGTTCGTCTACGAGCAGTACTTC.